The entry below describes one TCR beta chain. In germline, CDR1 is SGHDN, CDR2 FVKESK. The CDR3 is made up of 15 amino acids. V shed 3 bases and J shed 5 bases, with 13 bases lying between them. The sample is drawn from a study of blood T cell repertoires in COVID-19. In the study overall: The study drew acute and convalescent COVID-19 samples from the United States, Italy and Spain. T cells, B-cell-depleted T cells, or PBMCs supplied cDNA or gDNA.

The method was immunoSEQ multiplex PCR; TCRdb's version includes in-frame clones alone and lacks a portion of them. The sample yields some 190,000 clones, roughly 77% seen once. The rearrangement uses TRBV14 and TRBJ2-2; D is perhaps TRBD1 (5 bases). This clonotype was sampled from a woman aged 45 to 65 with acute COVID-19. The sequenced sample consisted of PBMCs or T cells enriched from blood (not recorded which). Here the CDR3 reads CASSHQGLSTGELFF. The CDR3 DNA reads TGTGCCAGCAGCCATCAGGGCTTGTCAACCGGGGAGCTGTTTTTT.